Shown below are 18 T cell receptor beta chains from a single sample sequenced in a study of CD8+CD57+ T cells in acquired aplastic anemia (dated by TCRdb to 2016 to 2019). Sequenced on an Illumina HiSeq 2000. Profiling of TCR beta VDJ combinations and CDR3 sequences used genomic DNA as the template. The raw public reads went through TCRdb reprocessing: fastp at Q25, MiXCR clone calling, in-frame beta chains kept. All rows with the same CDR3 protein become a single entry with the most common DNA and genes. In this sample the table shows 250,000 to 350,000 distinct CDR3 sequences, around 60% of which occur a single time. The ten largest clones take up approximately 8.2% of the sample. Sequences were obtained from sorted CD4+, CD8+, or CD8+CD57+ T cells (not recorded which) from PBMCs. The receptors were sampled from a human donor with severe aplastic anemia or a healthy control (not recorded which).

This clonotype was picked up many times. The rearrangement links TRBV4-2 to TRBJ2-7, with 10 bases identical to TRBD2. V gave up 1 base and J gave up 5 bases; unmatched junction bases: 5. The germline V gene has CDR1 LGHNA and CDR2 YNFKEQ. CDR3 size: 15 residues. In DNA, the CDR3 is TGTGCCAGCAGCCAAGTAGAGCGGGGGGGCGACGAGCAGTACTTC. It is translated as CASSQVERGGDEQYF.

The chain recombines TRBV10-1 with TRBJ2-3; 12 bases line up with TRBD2. This CDR3 comprises 18 residues. V shed 4 bases, J shed 2 bases, and the junction held 10 bases outside the gene matches. Looked up from germline, CDR1 is WNHNN and CDR2 is SYGVQD (reference sequence). Here the CDR3 reads CASSGSWTSGEPTDTQYF. For the CDR3, the DNA is TGCGCCAGCAGTGGGTCGTGGACTAGCGGGGAGCCCACAGATACGCAGTATTTT.

This clonotype was detected many times. Compared with germline, one end of the junction differs, possibly owing to a read error. This chain joins TRBV6-1 and TRBJ2-7; perhaps D is TRBD1 or TRBD2 (5 bases each). The CDR3 totals 13 residues. The germline CDR1 and CDR2 sequences are MNHNS and SASEGT. The CDR3 nucleotides read TGTGCCAGCCCGGGACCGGAATTTACGGGCAGTGACTTC. As protein: CASPGPEFTGSDF.

This clonotype showed up just once. The CDR3 does not end in the conserved phenylalanine or tryptophan, so this is likely a read error. The rearrangement joins TRBV20-1 to TRBJ1-6, with D unclear. The germline V and J ends were trimmed by 5 bases and 7 bases, with 9 bases remaining between them. In germline, CDR1 is DFQATT, CDR2 SNEGSKA (reference sequence). The length of the CDR3 is 12 residues. CDR3 sequence: CSAPQGNSPLHL. CDR3 DNA sequence: TGCAGTGCTCCTCAAGGGAATTCACCCCTCCACTTA.

The rearrangement uses TRBV20-1 and TRBJ1-6, with unresolved D. There are 13 residues in the CDR3. V lost 5 bases and J lost 13, with 18 bases in between. Germline CDR1 is DFQATT and CDR2 is SNEGSKA (reference sequence). Here the CDR3 DNA reads TGCAGTGCTTACCTAGCGAGCAATCAGCCCCTCCACTTT. This encodes CSAYLASNQPLHF.

V gene TRBV20-1 combines with J gene TRBJ1-2; D is undetermined. CDR1 is DFQATT, CDR2 SNEGSKA, per germline (reference sequence). V was cut by 6 bases and J by 6 bases, with 11 bases left in between. CDR3 size: 11 residues. In DNA, the CDR3 is TGCAGTGCATCGGACGGCCATGGCTACACCTTC. Protein: CSASDGHGYTF.

This chain joins TRBV10-3 and TRBJ2-1, with D possibly matching TRBD2 (7 bases). Germline V gene lookup returns CDR1 ENHRY and CDR2 SYGVKD. The CDR3 extends over 13 amino acids. V lost 10 bases, J lost 4 bases, and 14 bases lay in between. The CDR3 loop reads CATGEGGYNEQFF. The CDR3 DNA reads as TGTGCCACCGGTGAGGGGGGGTACAATGAGCAGTTCTTC.

The chain is built from TRBV7-8 and TRBJ1-1; possibly TRBD1 for D (5 bases). Germline loops: CDR1 SGHVS, CDR2 FQNEAQ. Trimming removed 5 bases from V and 6 bases from J, with 13 bases in between. There are 13 residues in the CDR3. CDR3 nucleotides: TGTGCCAGCAGCCTCTCGACAGACGCTGAAGCTTTCTTT. Translated: CASSLSTDAEAFF. Full variable domain (missing parts from reference TRBV7-8 and TRBJ1-1): GAGVSQSPRYKVAKRGQDVALRCDPISGHVSLFWYQQALGQGPEFLTYFQNEAQLDKSGLPSDRFFAERPEGSVSTLKIQRTQQEDSAVYLCASSLSTDAEAFFGQGTRLTVV.

The chain has TRBV6-4 and TRBJ1-1; no clear D gene. This CDR3 has 13 residues. Germline CDR1 reads MRHNA; CDR2 reads SNTAGT. V lost 3 bases, J lost 7 bases, and 12 bases lay in between. CDR3 sequence (DNA): TGTGCCAGCAGTGAAGGGAGTGAGGATGAAGCTTTCTTT. It codes for CASSEGSEDEAFF.

The genes are TRBV7-9 and TRBJ1-6; the D is unclear. The CDR3 is 16 amino acids. V was pared by 5 bases and J by 4 bases, with 15 bases between. CDR1 is SEHNR and CDR2 is FQNEAQ in the germline V gene (reference sequence). This CDR3 reads CASSPGSSYYNSPLHF. In DNA, the CDR3 is TGTGCCAGCAGCCCTGGTTCCAGTTATTATAATTCACCCCTCCACTTT.

This clonotype was counted ten times or more. The chain has TRBV6-5 and TRBJ1-1; 9 nucleotides agree with TRBD1. J lost 4 bases, V lost 6 bases, and 9 bases had no gene match. This CDR3 region has 15 residues. CDR1 MNHEY and CDR2 SVGAGI come from the germline V gene. The CDR3 protein is CASRRKTGGGTEAFF. In DNA form, the CDR3 reads TGTGCCAGCAGACGAAAGACAGGGGGTGGCACTGAAGCTTTCTTT.

This sequence joins TRBV7-9 and TRBJ2-7; 7 bases are a match to TRBD1. The V gene's germline CDR1 is SEHNR and CDR2 FQNEAQ (reference sequence). V lost 3 bases, J lost 3 bases, and 5 bases stayed unmatched. The CDR3 length is 14 residues. The CDR3 region is CASSFGQAVYEQYF. The CDR3 DNA reads as TGTGCCAGCAGCTTCGGACAGGCTGTCTACGAGCAGTACTTC. Complete variable domain (other parts from reference TRBV7-9 and TRBJ2-7): DTGVSQNPRHKITKRGQNVTFRCDPISEHNRLYWYRQTLGQGPEFLTYFQNEAQLEKSRLLSDRFSAERPKGSFSTLEIQRTEQGDSAMYLCASSFGQAVYEQYFGPGTRLTVT.

The chain's CDR3 is CASRLDGSYEQYF. The CDR3 region has the DNA TGCGCCAGCAGGCTGGACGGCTCCTACGAGCAGTACTTC. V gene TRBV5-1 combines with J gene TRBJ2-7, with D uncertain. V was clipped by 5 bases and J by 0 bases, with 9 bases between them. This CDR3 contains 13 residues. Germline V gene sequence: CDR1 SGHRS, CDR2 YFSETQ.

The V and J genes are TRBV2 and TRBJ2-7; 9 bases align to TRBD2. CDR3 size: 15 residues. Germline CDR1 and CDR2: SNHLY and FYNNEI. The trim removed 2 bases at V and 1 base at J, leaving 3 bases unmatched. The CDR3 DNA reads TGTGCCAGCAGTGAATCTAGCGGGGATTCCTACGAGCAGTACTTC. This translates into CASSESSGDSYEQYF.

This clonotype was seen repeatedly, ten times or more. The CDR3, as DNA: TGTGCCAGCAGCGGGACAGAGAGCTCCTACAATGAGCAGTTCTTC. Its protein is CASSGTESSYNEQFF. The V and J genes are TRBV5-6 and TRBJ2-1, with TRBD1 identical over 7 bases. Unmatched junction bases numbered 4, after V lost 4 bases and J lost 0 bases. The germline gives CDR1 SGHDT, CDR2 YYEEEE. The CDR3 covers 15 residues.

For the CDR3, the DNA is TGCAGTGCTAGACCGCCCCAGAGCACAGATACGCAGTATTTT. Its translation: CSARPPQSTDTQYF. The chain links TRBV20-1 to TRBJ2-3; D unclear. Germline V gives CDR1 DFQATT, CDR2 SNEGSKA (reference sequence). The ends were cut back, 2 bases at V and 0 bases at J, with 9 bases in the middle. The CDR3 is 14 residues long.

The rearrangement links TRBV20-1 to TRBJ1-2, with 9 bases identical to TRBD1. This CDR3 has 14 amino acids. CDR1 and CDR2 (germline): DFQATT, SNEGSKA (reference sequence). V was clipped by 1 base and J by 6 bases; unmatched bases: 6. The CDR3 spells CSARAWGQGDGYTF. Written as DNA, the CDR3 is TGCAGTGCTAGAGCGTGGGGACAGGGTGATGGCTACACCTTC.

This clonotype was recorded a few times. J is TRBJ2-1 and V is TRBV25-1, with 7 bases lining up with TRBD2. The CDR3 totals 13 residues. Germline V gene lookup returns CDR1 MGHDK and CDR2 SYGVNS. V gave up 6 bases and J gave up 6 bases; unmatched junction bases: 5. The DNA of the CDR3 is TGTGCCAGCAGACCGGGACTATTCAATGAGCAGTTCTTC. This sequence encodes CASRPGLFNEQFF.